The present TCR beta chain was sequenced within a study of cytomegalovirus exposure and HLA in healthy donors. Study-level findings and limits: Associated with cytomegalovirus, according to the listing, were around 160 TCR beta chains. TRBV6-2, TRBV6-3 and some other V segments were excluded as indistinguishable.

The study ran its PCR with 60 Vbeta and 13 Jbeta primers. Sequencing was performed with immunoSEQ multiplex PCR; in TCRdb, only in-frame clones are kept and a portion is missing. The repertoire consists of 120,000 to 150,000 clones, with around 72% occurring once and the leading ten covering over 1%. The V and J ends lost 1 base and 5 bases respectively, with 6 bases between them. The CDR3 covers 14 residues. Germline V gives CDR1 SGHVS, CDR2 FQNEAQ. A single count supports this clone. The antigen remains unidentified. This clonotype was sampled from a middle-aged woman in good health and CMV-seronegative. J is TRBJ1-6 and V is TRBV7-8, with no clear D. The specimen was PBMCs. The CDR3 reads CASSLGGDNSPLHF. Written as DNA, the CDR3 is TGTGCCAGCAGCTTAGGTGGAGATAATTCACCCCTCCACTTT.